The source of this T cell receptor (beta chain) is a study of T-cell memory formation after mild COVID-19. In regard to this clonotype: Its antigen remains unknown.

Deletions cut 8 bases from V and 0 bases from J, with 18 bases between. The CDR3 has 16 amino acids. Germline CDR1 MNHEY, CDR2 SVGEGT. TCRdb redid the calling of the 5' RACE reads with MiXCR, one entry per CDR3 protein. The sample shows about 340,000 distinct CDR3 sequences, more than 15% of them seen only once. The study, taken as a whole, reports: Whereas later expanders leaned CD4+, clones contracting day 15 to 85 showed a balanced CD4/CD8 makeup. CD8+ contracting clones occupied EMRA, while CD4+ ones occupied mainly CM and EM.

Sequenced material: PBMCs or a T cell subset sorted from them (not recorded which). The origin of this receptor is a man between 18 and 35 years old who had mild COVID-19 (a few samples of this study predate the infection). Cell type and time point are not known. The V call is TRBV6-2 or TRBV6-3, the J call TRBJ2-3; maybe TRBD2 (5 bases). The CDR3, as DNA: TGTGCCAGCCGGGTTGTCGGAGCGGAGAGCACAGATACGCAGTATTTT. Translating gives CASRVVGAESTDTQYF.